One sample yielded the 8 T cell receptor beta chains listed below, sequenced in a study of blood T cell repertoires in COVID-19. The table came from immunoSEQ multiplex PCR; TCRdb's copy has only in-frame clones and leaves some out. The data contain roughly 200,000 clones, about 90% of them seen just once; the ten biggest clones take up around 1.5%. The sequencing sample was made of peripheral blood. Receptors were obtained from a man aged 18 to 30 with active or convalescent COVID-19.

The chain employs TRBV19 and TRBJ2-3; 11 bases map to TRBD2. The junction had 4 bases not matched to a gene; V was cut back by 10 bases and J by 1 base. CDR3 length: 14 residues. Germline CDR1 is LNHDA and CDR2 is SQIVND (reference sequence). CDR3 residues: CATTTSGGTDTQYF. In DNA form, the CDR3 reads TGTGCCACCACGACTAGCGGGGGCACAGATACGCAGTATTTT.

This clone has only a few counts. The chain carries TRBV18 and TRBJ1-3; D may be TRBD1 (6 bases). Looked up from germline, CDR1 is KGHSH and CDR2 is LQKENI. V lost 6 bases, J lost 0 bases, and 12 bases lay in between. The CDR3 loop spans 15 amino acids. CDR3: CASSPDRYSGNTIYF. Here the CDR3 DNA reads TGTGCCAGCTCTCCGGACAGATACTCTGGAAACACCATATATTTT.

The chain joins TRBV12-3 or TRBV12-4 to TRBJ1-1; D is perhaps TRBD1 (6 bases). V was shortened by 2 bases and J by 7 bases, with 11 bases between the two germline ends. The CDR3 is 13 amino acids. CDR3 DNA: TGTGCCAGCAGTTTAACAGGGTTGGATGAAGCTTTCTTT. Translated: CASSLTGLDEAFF.

The rearrangement uses TRBV6-5 and TRBJ2-7; D may be TRBD1 (5 bases). From germline, CDR1 is MNHEY and CDR2 SVGAGI. V was shortened by 6 bases and J by 4 bases, with 10 bases between the two germline ends. The CDR3 consists of 12 residues. The CDR3 spells CASRNRQYEQYF. CDR3 DNA: TGTGCCAGCAGAAACAGACAGTACGAGCAGTACTTC.

The chain couples TRBV6-2 or TRBV6-3 to TRBJ1-2, with TRBD1 matching 11 bases. Germline trimming cut 6 bases from V and 4 bases from J; bases unmatched to any gene: 4. Germline loops: CDR1 MNHEY, CDR2 SVGEGT. The CDR3 has 14 amino acids. CDR3 in amino acids: CASSRDRGSYGYTF. CDR3 in DNA: TGTGCCAGCAGCCGGGACAGGGGGTCCTATGGCTACACCTTC.

Note on this clone: The sample carries other DNA sequences with the same CDR3. The genes are TRBV2 and TRBJ1-4; D remains unclear. With 6 bases removed from V and 0 bases from J, the gap between germline ends came to 8 bases. The CDR3 extends over 14 amino acids. CDR1 SNHLY and CDR2 FYNNEI come from the germline V gene. Here the CDR3 DNA reads TGTGCCAGCAGCGAGTTGGCAACTAATGAAAAACTGTTTTTT. Its translation is CASSELATNEKLFF.

The chain joins TRBV2 to TRBJ2-7, with D perhaps TRBD2 (6 bases). Germline CDR1 and CDR2: SNHLY and FYNNEI. Trimming left V 7 bases short and J 6 bases short, with 22 bases between. CDR3 size: 15 residues. CDR3: CASTARLRETGEQYF. The CDR3 DNA reads as TGTGCCAGCACAGCAAGATTACGGGAGACTGGCGAGCAGTACTTC.

CDR3 bases: TGTGCCAGCAGCTTATCCGGGGGGTTGGATGAGCAGTTCTTC. Translation gives CASSLSGGLDEQFF. The genes are TRBV7-3 and TRBJ2-1; TRBD2 agrees at 7 bases. CDR1 is SGHTA and CDR2 is FQGTGA in the germline V gene. The CDR3 spans 14 residues. V lost 2 bases and J lost 8; bases outside the gene matches: 6. The full variable domain, rest sourced from reference TRBV7-3 and TRBJ2-1, is GAGVSQTPSNKVTEKGKYVELRCDPISGHTALYWYRQSLGQGPEFLIYFQGTGAADDSGLPNDRFFAVRPEGSVSTLKIQRTERGDSAVYLCASSLSGGLDEQFFGPGTRLTVL.